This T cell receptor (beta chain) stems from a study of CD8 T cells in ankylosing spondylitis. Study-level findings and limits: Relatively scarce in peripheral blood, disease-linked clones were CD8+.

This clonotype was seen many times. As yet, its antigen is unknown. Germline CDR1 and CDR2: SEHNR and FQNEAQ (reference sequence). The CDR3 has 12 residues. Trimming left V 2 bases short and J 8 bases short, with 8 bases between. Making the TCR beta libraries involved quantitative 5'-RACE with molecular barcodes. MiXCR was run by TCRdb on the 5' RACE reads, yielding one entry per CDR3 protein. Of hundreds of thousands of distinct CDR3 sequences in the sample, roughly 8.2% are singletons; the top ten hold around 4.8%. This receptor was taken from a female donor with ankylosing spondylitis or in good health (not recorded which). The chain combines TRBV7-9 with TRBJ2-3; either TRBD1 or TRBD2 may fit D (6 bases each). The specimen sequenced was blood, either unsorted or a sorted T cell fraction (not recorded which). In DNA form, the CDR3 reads TGTGCCAGCAGCTTAAGGGGGGTTACGCAGTATTTT. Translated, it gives CASSLRGVTQYF.